This is a list of T cell receptor beta chains from one sample in a study of PD-1 blockade in classical Hodgkin lymphoma. TCRdb's copy holds only in-frame clones and misses some; the assay was immunoSEQ multiplex PCR. The table includes approximately 37,000 clones, around 80% detected once. Material: peripheral blood mononuclear cells (PBMCs), obtained at baseline. These receptors were collected from a human donor with classical Hodgkin lymphoma. Both conserved end residues are part of each CDR3. The order of the fields is J gene, V gene, CDR3 length, CDR3 protein.

>TRBJ1-4|TRBV18|13
CASSPQGNEKLFF
>TRBJ1-2|TRBV11-2|14
CASSFGQGHYGYTF
>TRBJ2-5|TRBV7-2|16
CASSLGSGQGQETQYF
>TRBJ2-7|TRBV7-9|13
CASSFIGRIEQYF
>TRBJ2-3|TRBV10-3|15
CAISVTGLGTDTQYF
>TRBJ2-5|TRBV2|13
CASSVGGVKTQYF
>TRBJ1-5|TRBV4-3|16
CASSPRGGRGNQPQHF
>TRBJ1-1|TRBV11-2|13
CASSLGAGTEAFF
>TRBJ1-5|TRBV5-3|14
CARSVRGGNQPQHF
>TRBJ1-6|TRBV5-8|15
CASSLGLAYNSPLHF
>TRBJ1-2|TRBV13|11
CASRGSYGYTF
>TRBJ1-1|TRBV7-9|12
CASSPDGPEAFF
>TRBJ2-7|TRBV27|15
CASSLSTSGVYEQYF
>TRBJ2-7|TRBV2|14
CASSEGGSSYEQYF
>TRBJ1-2|TRBV5-1|16
CASSTLSGTVTYGYTF
>TRBJ1-2|TRBV5-6|13
CASSSDSTYGYTF